This is a list of T cell receptor beta chains from one sample in a study of Ad26.COV2.S vaccination and SARS-CoV-2 variants. TCRdb's copy holds only in-frame clones and misses some; the assay was immunoSEQ multiplex PCR. The table lists approximately 300,000 clones, approximately 80% of them singletons. The specimen was peripheral blood, collected in a trial of Ad26.COV2.S vaccine versus placebo. The receptors originated from a person between 18 and 65 years old who received the Ad26.COV2.S COVID-19 vaccine or a placebo. The CDR3 runs from the conserved cysteine through the conserved F or W. A D gene is named only where the DNA matches it firmly. Not all rows give a size; the values are once, few, many and, for expanded clones, a class.

TRBV1	-	once	TRBJ2-7	TGCACCAGCAGCCAAGGTTTGGTAGCCCCCTACGAGCAGTACTTC	CTSSQGLVAPYEQYF
TRBV19	-	-	TRBJ2-7	TGTGCCAGTAGGGCCGGGGATGGGAGCTCCTACGAGCAGTACTTC	CASRAGDGSSYEQYF
TRBV7-8	-	-	TRBJ1-5	TGTGCCAGCAGCTTAGCAGGGGGTAAGGATCAGCCCCAGCATTTT	CASSLAGGKDQPQHF
TRBV5-1	-	few	TRBJ2-1	TGCGCCAGCAGCTTGGACGGGGCCAATGAGCAGTTCTTC	CASSLDGANEQFF
TRBV2	TRBD1	few	TRBJ1-6	TGTGCCAGCCAAATCGACAGGGGTAATTCACCCCTCCACTTT	CASQIDRGNSPLHF
TRBV29-1	TRBD2	-	TRBJ2-1	TGCAGCGTTGAAGGTAGCGGGGGGGCTGTTAATGAGCAGTTCTTC	CSVEGSGGAVNEQFF
TRBV28	-	-	TRBJ2-7	TGTGCCAGCGGGACCCCGGGGCCCTACGAGCAGTACTTC	CASGTPGPYEQYF
TRBV10-3	-	-	TRBJ1-6	TGTGCCATCAGTGGGGGAGGACAAGATAATTCACCCCTCCACTTT	CAISGGGQDNSPLHF
TRBV4-1	-	-	TRBJ1-5	TGCGCCAGCAGCCAAGAGGTGGCAGCTAATCAGCCCCAGCATTTT	CASSQEVAANQPQHF
TRBV19	-	-	TRBJ2-5	TGTGCCAGTAGTAAAGGAGGACGGCTCCTCGAGACCCAGTACTTC	CASSKGGRLLETQYF
TRBV28	TRBD2	-	TRBJ2-7	TGTGCCAGCAGTCCCCTTCAAGGTAGCGGGGTTACCTACGAGCAGTACTTC	CASSPLQGSGVTYEQYF
TRBV5-4	TRBD1	-	TRBJ2-7	TGTGCCAGCAGCCCGGGACAGGGAAGCTCCTACGAGCAGTACTTC	CASSPGQGSSYEQYF
TRBV10-3	-	-	TRBJ2-5	TGTGCCATCCGTAATCAGGGGGAGACCCAGTACTTC	CAIRNQGETQYF
TRBV11-2	-	-	TRBJ1-6	TGTGCCAGCAGCCCTGGGACGTCTTATTCACCCCTCCACTTT	CASSPGTSYSPLHF
TRBV28	-	-	TRBJ1-1	TGTGCCAGCAGTGTCGCCGGGACATTGAACACTGAAGCTTTCTTT	CASSVAGTLNTEAFF
TRBV21-1	-	-	TRBJ2-2	TGTGCCAGCAGCAGTTCGACGGACCCTGGGGTCGGGGAGCTGTTTTTT	CASSSSTDPGVGELFF
TRBV6-1	-	once	TRBJ2-2	TGTGCCAGCAGTGAAGTAAGGGGCGGGGAGCTGTTTTTT	CASSEVRGGELFF
TRBV11-2	TRBD1	-	TRBJ2-7	TGTGCCAGCAGCGTGGGACAGAACTACGAGCAGTACTTC	CASSVGQNYEQYF
TRBV23-1	TRBD1	-	TRBJ2-2	TGCGCCAGCAGATACGACAGGGGGCTCCCGATTACCGGGGAGCTGTTTTTT	CASRYDRGLPITGELFF
TRBV4-2	TRBD2	-	TRBJ2-7	TGTGCCAGCAGCCAAGCCGGACTAGCGGGGGCCAGCTACGAGCAGTACTTC	CASSQAGLAGASYEQYF
TRBV11-3	-	-	TRBJ1-1	TGTGCCAGCAGCCCATGGGACAAAGACACTGAAGCTTTCTTT	CASSPWDKDTEAFF
TRBV11-3	-	-	TRBJ2-7	TGTGCCAGCAGCTACCCTGACGGACCGTACGAGCAGTACTTC	CASSYPDGPYEQYF
TRBV4-2	TRBD2	-	TRBJ2-2	TGTGCCAGCAGCCAAGCTTCTGCGGGGGACACCGGGGAGCTGTTTTTT	CASSQASAGDTGELFF
TRBV9	-	-	TRBJ1-6	TGTGCCAGCAGCCCCGATTCAGTGGTAAATTCACCCCTCCACTTT	CASSPDSVVNSPLHF
TRBV10-2	-	-	TRBJ2-3	TGCGCCAGCAGTGAGCTCTCCCGGTGGGATACGCAGTATTTT	CASSELSRWDTQYF
TRBV5-5	-	-	TRBJ2-1	TGTGCCAGCAGCTTACTATACAATGAGCAGTTCTTC	CASSLLYNEQFF
TRBV19	-	-	TRBJ1-6	TGTGCCAGTAGTATAGGAAGGACGAGGGGCTCACCCCTCCACTTT	CASSIGRTRGSPLHF
TRBV2	-	many	TRBJ1-2	TGTGCCAGCAGTGAAGACAGCCTTGGCGGCTACACCTTC	CASSEDSLGGYTF
TRBV2	TRBD1	-	TRBJ1-2	TGTGCCAGCAGTGAAGGGGAGCTGGGACAGGGGCCCGGCACCTTC	CASSEGELGQGPGTF
TRBV5-5	-	-	TRBJ2-1	TGTGCCAGCAGCTTAGGCGTGATCAATGAGCAGTTCTTC	CASSLGVINEQFF
TRBV5-4	-	-	TRBJ2-7	TGTGCCAGCAGCTCGGGGCCGACCTACGAGCAGTACTTC	CASSSGPTYEQYF
TRBV15	TRBD1	-	TRBJ1-5	TGTGCCACCAGCAGCAGGGACAGCCACAATCAGCCCCAGCATTTT	CATSSRDSHNQPQHF
TRBV28	-	-	TRBJ2-3	TGTGCCAGCTTGATCGGCAGGAGTCGAGGTTCAGATACGCAGTATTTT	CASLIGRSRGSDTQYF
TRBV10-3	TRBD1	-	TRBJ2-7	TGTGCCATCCTACGGGACAGCGCCTACGAGCAGTACTTC	CAILRDSAYEQYF
TRBV6-4	-	-	TRBJ1-1	TGTGCCAGCAGTCTGGATTTGAACACTGAAGCTTTCTTT	CASSLDLNTEAFF
TRBV7-9	-	-	TRBJ1-1	TGTGCCAGCAGGGATCCGGTGAACACTGAAGCTTTCTTT	CASRDPVNTEAFF
TRBV6-5	-	once	TRBJ2-1	TGTGCCAGCAGTCACCGCTTCGGTGAGCAGTTCTTC	CASSHRFGEQFF
TRBV2	TRBD1	once	TRBJ1-2	TGTGCCAGCAGTGGACAGGGTTACGGCTACACCTTC	CASSGQGYGYTF
TRBV2	-	-	TRBJ2-3	TGTGCCAGCAGACCGGGTCACAGGCCAGATACGCAGTATTTT	CASRPGHRPDTQYF